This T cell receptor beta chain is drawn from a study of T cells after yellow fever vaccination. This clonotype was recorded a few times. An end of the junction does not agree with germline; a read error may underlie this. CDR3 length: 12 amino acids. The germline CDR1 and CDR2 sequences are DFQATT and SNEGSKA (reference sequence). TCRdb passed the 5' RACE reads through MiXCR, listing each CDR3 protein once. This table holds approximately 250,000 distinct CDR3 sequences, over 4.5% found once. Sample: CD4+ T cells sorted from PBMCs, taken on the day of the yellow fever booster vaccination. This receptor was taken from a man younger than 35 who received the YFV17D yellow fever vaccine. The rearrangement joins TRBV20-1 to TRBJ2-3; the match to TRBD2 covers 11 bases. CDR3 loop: CSANDLAGGRNF. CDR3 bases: TGCAGTGCTAACGACTTAGCGGGGGGGCGGAATTTT.